A single sample gave rise to the 11 T cell receptor beta chains below, sequenced in a study of read filtering for tumor transcriptome and immune sequencing. The library was built from around 400 ng RNA with molecular barcoded adaptors for alpha/delta and beta/gamma chains. Each CDR3 protein is one row after TCRdb ran MiXCR on the reads. The sample consists of over 80,000 distinct CDR3 sequences, over 9% of them appearing once. The sample taken for sequencing was a population of CD138-negative cells sorted from bone marrow. These receptors came from a donor at least 40 years old with multiple myeloma.

Concerning this clonotype: At one end the junction does not follow the germline gene, possibly because of a read error. The chain employs TRBV5-1 and TRBJ1-5, with 7 nucleotides matching TRBD1. Germline V gene data show CDR1 as SGHRS and CDR2 as YFSETQ. The CDR3 length is 15 residues. The CDR3 sequence: CASSLGGDSYQLQHF. The CDR3 DNA reads as TGCGCCAGCAGCTTGGGAGGGGACAGCTATCAGCTCCAGCATTTT.

This clonotype was observed many times. The V gene is TRBV28, the J gene TRBJ1-1; 10 bases are shared with TRBD1. The J segment lost 9 bases and the V segment lost 7 bases, leaving 5 bases of the junction unmatched. CDR1 and CDR2 from the germline V gene are MDHEN and SYDVKM. This CDR3 contains 12 residues. The CDR3 sequence: CASTPTGGKAFF. CDR3 DNA sequence: TGTGCCAGCACCCCGACAGGGGGCAAAGCTTTCTTT.

There are many counts of this clonotype. This chain uses TRBV9 with TRBJ2-5, with a weak D call TRBD1 (5 bases). Germline CDR1 and CDR2: SGDLS and YYNGEE. V lost 0 bases to trimming and J lost 2 bases, with 11 bases between them. The CDR3 runs 15 residues. Written as DNA, the CDR3 is TGTGCCAGCAGCGTAGTGCAGGGTGGGCAAGAGACCCAGTACTTC. It yields the protein CASSVVQGGQETQYF.

This clonotype appeared many times. The chain is built from TRBV20-1 and TRBJ2-3, with D unclear. CDR1 is DFQATT and CDR2 is SNEGSKA in the germline V gene (reference sequence). V was clipped by 6 bases and J by 4 bases, with 20 bases between them. The CDR3 is 15 amino acids. The CDR3 DNA sequence: TGCAGTGCAACGCGCAGGTCCGCCACACCAGATACGCAGTATTTT. It is translated as CSATRRSATPDTQYF.

This clonotype was seen at least ten times. This chain uses TRBV6-4 with TRBJ2-1; 9 nucleotides align to TRBD2. The CDR3 length is 14 residues. Trimming cost V 4 bases and J 6 bases; bases outside gene matches: 4. The germline gives CDR1 MRHNA, CDR2 SNTAGT. Written as DNA, the CDR3 is TGTGCCAGCAGTGGGCTAGCGGGACTCAATGAGCAGTTCTTC. Translated, it gives CASSGLAGLNEQFF.

This clonotype has ten or more counts. This chain links TRBV28 with TRBJ2-2; D could derive from TRBD1 or TRBD2 (6 bases each). Looked up from germline, CDR1 is MDHEN and CDR2 is SYDVKM. Trimming cost V 7 bases and J 7 bases, with 13 bases left between them. CDR3 length: 13 residues. This CDR3 is CASTLGGRGELFF. CDR3 sequence (DNA): TGTGCCAGCACCTTGGGGGGCCGCGGGGAGCTGTTTTTT.

Turning to this clonotype: A read error may be the cause here, since a much bigger clone is one base away. V usage is TRBV6-4 and J usage is TRBJ1-2; the match to TRBD1 covers 7 bases. CDR3 length equals 15 residues. Trimming took 5 bases from V and 7 from J; bases not matched to a gene: 13. Germline V gene data show CDR1 as MRHNA and CDR2 as SNTAGT. CDR3 in amino acids: CASSPFPGGQCGYTF. In DNA form, the CDR3 reads TGTGCCAGCAGTCCTTTCCCAGGGGGACAGTGTGGCTACACCTTC.

This clonotype was seen many times. The rearrangement joins TRBV27 to TRBJ1-5, with 8 bases fitting TRBD1. The J segment lost 7 bases and the V segment lost 5 bases, leaving 4 bases of the junction unmatched. The CDR3 spans 13 residues. Germline V CDR1 and CDR2: MNHEY, SMNVEV (reference sequence). This chain's CDR3 is CASSQGAEQPQHF. In DNA form, the CDR3 reads TGTGCCAGCAGTCAGGGGGCCGAGCAGCCCCAGCATTTT.

The rearrangement joins TRBV7-2 to TRBJ1-5, with 8 positions matching TRBD1. With 5 bases clipped from V and 7 bases from J, the junction kept 16 bases outside the gene matches. This CDR3 contains 17 residues. Germline CDR1 SGHTA, CDR2 FQGNSA. CDR3 DNA: TGTGCCAGCAGCCCCCTCCCCCGACAGGGGCTCCACCAGCCCCAGCATTTT. Its translation is CASSPLPRQGLHQPQHF. Filled out from reference TRBV7-2 and TRBJ1-5, the complete variable domain reads GAGVSQSPSNKVTEKGKDVELRCDPISGHTALYWYRQSLGQGLEFLIYFQGNSAPDKSGLPSDRFSAERTGGSVSTLTIQRTQQEDSAVYLCASSPLPRQGLHQPQHFGDGTRLSIL.

A few counts support this clonotype. The chain recombines TRBV21-1 with TRBJ1-5; the table's D gene call, TRBD1, was not cross checked with the DNA. TRBV21-1 has pseudogene status. The length of the CDR3 is 16 residues. The chain's CDR3 is CASSPLGRGSNQPQHF. The CDR3 coding sequence is TGTGCCAGCAGCCCCCTCGGGCGGGGGAGCAATCAGCCCCAGCATTTT.

This clonotype was counted many times. The chain links TRBV2 to TRBJ1-2; tentatively, D is TRBD1 (5 bases). The CDR3 is 13 residues long. V was clipped by 3 bases and J by 6 bases, with 11 bases between them. Germline CDR1 reads SNHLY; CDR2 reads FYNNEI. CDR3 in DNA: TGTGCCAGCAGTGAGACGGGACTGGATGGCTACACCTTC. It specifies CASSETGLDGYTF.